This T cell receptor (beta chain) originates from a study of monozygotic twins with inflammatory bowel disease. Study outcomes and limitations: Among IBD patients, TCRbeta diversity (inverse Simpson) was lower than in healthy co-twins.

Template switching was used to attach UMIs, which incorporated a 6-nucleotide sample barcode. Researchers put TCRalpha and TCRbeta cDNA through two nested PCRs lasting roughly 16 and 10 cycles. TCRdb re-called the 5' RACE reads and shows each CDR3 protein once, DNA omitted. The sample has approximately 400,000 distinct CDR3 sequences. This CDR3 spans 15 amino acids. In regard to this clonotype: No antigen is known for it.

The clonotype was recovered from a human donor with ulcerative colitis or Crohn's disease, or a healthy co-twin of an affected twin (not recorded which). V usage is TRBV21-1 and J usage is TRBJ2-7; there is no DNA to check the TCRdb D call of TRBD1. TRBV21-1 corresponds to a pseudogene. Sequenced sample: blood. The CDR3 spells CASSPEGQSSYEQYF.